This entry lists 17 T cell receptor beta chains sequenced from one sample in a study of cytomegalovirus exposure and HLA in healthy donors. Primers for the PCR totalled 60 Vbeta and 13 Jbeta. Generated by immunoSEQ multiplex PCR, the TCRdb table keeps only in-frame clones and is missing some. The sample records approximately 110,000 clones, roughly 82% being singletons. Sample: PBMCs. Receptors originate from a woman aged 40 to 55 in good health and CMV-seropositive.

V is TRBV6-6 and J is TRBJ2-5; 10 bases align to TRBD2. This CDR3 comprises 14 residues. The germline gives CDR1 MNHNY, CDR2 SVGAGI (reference sequence). V shed 7 bases and J 5 bases; nucleotides not matched to a gene: 7. CDR3: CASTRTSGRETQYF. The CDR3 nucleotides read TGTGCCAGCACCCGGACTAGCGGACGGGAGACCCAGTACTTC.

This chain uses TRBV5-1 with TRBJ1-5; TRBD1 agrees at 7 bases. V lost 4 bases to trimming and J lost 3 bases; unmatched junction nucleotides: 7. The CDR3 loop spans 15 amino acids. The V gene's germline CDR1 is SGHRS and CDR2 YFSETQ. The CDR3 loop reads CASSESGTDNQPQHF. DNA of the CDR3: TGCGCCAGCAGCGAATCCGGGACAGACAATCAGCCCCAGCATTTT.

The chain is built from TRBV18 and TRBJ2-7, with D maybe TRBD1 (5 bases). Trimming removed 1 base from V and 0 bases from J, with 10 bases in between. The CDR3 totals 15 residues. The germline CDR1 and CDR2 sequences are KGHSH and LQKENI. The CDR3 DNA is TGTGCCAGCTCACCACGACAGTCCATCTCCTACGAGCAGTACTTC. Its translation: CASSPRQSISYEQYF.

This clone was recorded only once. Sequence at one end of the junction differs from germline and may be a read error. The CDR3 is CASSERTGGGNQSQHF. CDR3 in DNA: TGTGCCAGCAGTGAAAGGACAGGGGGCGGCAATCAGTCCCAGCATTTT. This sequence joins TRBV6-1 and TRBJ1-5, with 11 bases lining up with TRBD1. The CDR3 spans 16 residues. CDR1 is MNHNS, CDR2 SASEGT, per germline.

The rearrangement uses TRBV7-3 and TRBJ2-2; 9 bases are a match to TRBD1. Per germline, CDR1 SGHTA and CDR2 FQGTGA. The CDR3 has 14 residues. V trimming: 5 bases; J trimming: 7 bases; junction bases outside the gene matches: 5. The chain's CDR3 is CASSRDRANGELFF. The CDR3 region has the DNA TGTGCCAGCAGCAGGGACAGGGCCAACGGGGAGCTGTTTTTT. Full variable domain (rest looked up from reference TRBV7-3 and TRBJ2-2): GAGVSQTPSNKVTEKGKYVELRCDPISGHTALYWYRQSLGQGPEFLIYFQGTGAADDSGLPNDRFFAVRPEGSVSTLKIQRTERGDSAVYLCASSRDRANGELFFGEGSRLTVL.

This chain links TRBV5-8 with TRBJ1-2, with TRBD1 matching 9 bases. After removal of 0 bases from V and 2 bases from J, the junction contained 8 bases not matched to a gene. From germline, CDR1 is SGHTS and CDR2 YDEGEE. The CDR3 has 17 residues. CDR3 sequence reads: CASSLATTGGGNYGYTF. The CDR3 bases are TGTGCCAGCAGCTTGGCGACAACAGGGGGCGGCAACTATGGCTACACCTTC.

This clone was found once. CDR3 region: CASLSTNYNEQFF. CDR3 nucleotides: TGTGCCAGCCTCTCTACCAACTACAATGAGCAGTTCTTC. The V and J genes are TRBV19 and TRBJ2-1; D uncertain. The CDR3 is made up of 13 amino acids. Trimming took off 9 bases at V and 3 bases at J, with 12 bases between the two ends. Germline lookup yields CDR1 LNHDA and CDR2 SQIVND (reference sequence).

J is TRBJ1-2 and V is TRBV6-5; TRBD1 matches 8 bases. The CDR3 extends over 16 amino acids. CDR1 and CDR2 from the germline V gene are MNHEY and SVGAGI. Germline trimming cut 4 bases from V and 4 bases from J; bases unmatched to any gene: 11. DNA for the CDR3: TGTGCCAGCAGTTTCCGCAGGGGGCTCAACCCCTATGGCTACACCTTC. Amino acids: CASSFRRGLNPYGYTF.

J is TRBJ2-4 and V is TRBV5-4; D uncertain. The CDR3 totals 16 residues. The germline V gene has CDR1 SGHNT and CDR2 YYREEE (reference sequence). Trimming took off 2 bases at V and 1 base at J, with 13 bases between the two ends. The CDR3 coding sequence is TGTGCCAGCAGCTTTTCTGTTAATATGGCCAAAAACATTCAGTACTTC. Its translation: CASSFSVNMAKNIQYF.

The J gene is TRBJ2-3, the V gene TRBV27, with 7 bases that match TRBD2. V gave up 3 bases and J gave up 5 bases; unmatched junction bases: 17. The CDR3 sequence is 18 residues long. The germline V gene encodes CDR1 MNHEY and CDR2 SMNVEV (reference sequence). In DNA form, the CDR3 reads TGTGCCAGCAGTTTTGGCCCCTTGACTAGCAGAAGGCGAGATACGCAGTATTTT. It translates to CASSFGPLTSRRRDTQYF.

This chain connects TRBV5-4 to TRBJ2-1; 9 nucleotides match TRBD2. From germline, CDR1 is SGHNT and CDR2 YYREEE (reference sequence). CDR3 length equals 13 residues. V was clipped by 4 bases and J by 12 bases; unmatched bases: 8. The CDR3 spells CASSTNSGSGQFF. The CDR3 DNA is TGTGCCAGCAGCACAAATAGCGGGAGTGGGCAGTTCTTC.

V gene TRBV28 combines with J gene TRBJ2-1; 12 positions agree with TRBD1. CDR1 MDHEN and CDR2 SYDVKM come from the germline V gene. This CDR3 is built from 19 residues. V dropped 6 bases and J dropped 0; count of bases not matched to a gene: 12. CDR3 bases: TGTGCCAGCAGCCGCCCCCGGGACAGGGGGCCCAGCTCCTACAATGAGCAGTTCTTC. This sequence encodes CASSRPRDRGPSSYNEQFF.

The CDR3 DNA follows: TGTGCCAGCAGTTCTACCGGGACAGGCCTCTATGGCTACACCTTC. Translating gives CASSSTGTGLYGYTF. The rearrangement links TRBV2 to TRBJ1-2, with TRBD1 matching 8 bases. Per germline, CDR1 SNHLY and CDR2 FYNNEI. The V and J ends lost 5 bases and 4 bases, in that order; junction bases with no gene match: 9. This CDR3 has 15 residues.

The V call is TRBV29-1, the J call TRBJ1-3; D is possibly TRBD1 (6 bases). CDR1 is SQVTM and CDR2 is ANQGSEA in the germline V gene. The CDR3 loop spans 11 amino acids. The V gene lost 6 bases and the J gene lost 4 bases, with 7 bases spanning the gap. The CDR3, as DNA: TGCAGCGTGGGGACAGGAAACACCATATATTTT. Protein sequence: CSVGTGNTIYF. Supplemented by reference TRBV29-1 and TRBJ1-3, the full variable domain reads SAVISQKPSRDICQRGTSLTIQCQVDSQVTMMFWYRQQPGQSLTLIATANQGSEATYESGFVIDKFPISRPNLTFSTLTVSNMSPEDSSIYLCSVGTGNTIYFGEGSWLTVV.

V is TRBV30 and J is TRBJ1-6; a weak D match, TRBD1 (5 bases). Per the germline V gene, CDR1 is GTSNPN and CDR2 is SVGIG (reference sequence). The length of the CDR3 is 12 residues. V was shortened by 1 base and J by 11 bases, with 9 bases between the two germline ends. The CDR3 coding sequence is TGTGCCTGGAGTGGGGGCGCGACACCCCTCCACTTT. Amino acid sequence: CAWSGGATPLHF. Combining the CDR3 with reference TRBV30 and TRBJ1-6 gives the whole variable domain SQTIHQWPATLVQPVGSPLSLECTVEGTSNPNLYWYRQAAGRGLQLLFYSVGIGQISSEVPQNLSASRPQDRQFILSSKKLLLSDSGFYLCAWSGGATPLHFGNGTRLTVT.

This chain links TRBV18 with TRBJ1-1; 8 bases align to TRBD1. This CDR3 is 14 amino acids long. Germline V gene data show CDR1 as KGHSH and CDR2 as LQKENI. J gave up 7 bases and V 4 bases, and 8 bases lay outside the gene matches. The CDR3 coding sequence is TGTGCCAGCTCACGAACCGCGGGACAGGTTGAAGCTTTCTTT. Translated: CASSRTAGQVEAFF.

This clone was observed a single time. The chain is built from TRBV6-5 and TRBJ1-2, with a tentative D call TRBD1 (6 bases). V lost 4 bases to trimming and J lost 2 bases, with 8 bases between them. The CDR3 totals 13 residues. Germline CDR1 MNHEY, CDR2 SVGAGI. CDR3 coding DNA: TGTGCCAGCAGTTCCGGGACAAACTATGGCTACACCTTC. Translated, it gives CASSSGTNYGYTF.